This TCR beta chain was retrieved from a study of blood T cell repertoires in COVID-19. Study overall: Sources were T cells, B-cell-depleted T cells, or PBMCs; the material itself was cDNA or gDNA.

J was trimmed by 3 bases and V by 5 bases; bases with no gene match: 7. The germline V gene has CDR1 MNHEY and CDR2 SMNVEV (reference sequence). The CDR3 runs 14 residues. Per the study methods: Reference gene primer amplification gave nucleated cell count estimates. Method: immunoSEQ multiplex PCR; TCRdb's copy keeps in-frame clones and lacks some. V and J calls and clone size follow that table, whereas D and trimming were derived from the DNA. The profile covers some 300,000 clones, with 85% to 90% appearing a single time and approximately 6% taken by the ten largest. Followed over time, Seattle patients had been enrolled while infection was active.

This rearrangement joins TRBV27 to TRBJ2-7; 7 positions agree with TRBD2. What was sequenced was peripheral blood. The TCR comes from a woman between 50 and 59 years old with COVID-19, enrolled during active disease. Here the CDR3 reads CASSLTSASYEQYF. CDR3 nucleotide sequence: TGTGCCAGCAGTCTCACTAGCGCTAGCTACGAGCAGTACTTC.